This T cell receptor (beta chain) was captured in a study of T cell responses to AZD1222 COVID-19 vaccine. Study-level findings and limits: Clonal diversity was possibly underestimated, and white British individuals and females predominated among donors. Of spike-specific TCRs, nearly half reportedly target regions left unmutated in variants. The study found Spike-specific TCR breadth and depth rose after two AZD1222 doses. Every sample of the repertoires postdated the peak T cell response.

Assay used: immunoSEQ multiplex PCR; TCRdb lists only in-frame clones, some missing. Among over 70,000 clones listed, 89% were seen once. Details on this clone: Its antigen is unknown.

The CDR3 loop spans 15 amino acids. The J segment lost 4 bases and the V segment lost 6 bases, leaving 5 bases of the junction unmatched. From germline, CDR1 is KGHSH and CDR2 LQKENI. The chain carries TRBV18 and TRBJ2-3; 12 nucleotides align to TRBD1. The origin of this receptor is an adult who received the AZD1222 COVID-19 vaccine. The sequencing here drew on peripheral blood, taken 28 days after the second AZD1222 dose. The CDR3: CASSLGQGASDTQYF. CDR3 nucleotide sequence: TGTGCCAGCTCCCTGGGACAGGGGGCCTCAGATACGCAGTATTTT.